This T cell receptor beta chain emerged from a study of shared clonotypes between healthy human individuals. General study points: Some naive CD4 clonotypes, approximately 4.5%, turned up in common across four donors. Naive subsets usually exceeded memory subsets in estimated richness.

Germline V gene lookup returns CDR1 SGHRS and CDR2 YFSETQ. After removal of 3 bases from V and 1 base from J, the junction contained 4 bases not matched to a gene. This CDR3 spans 15 amino acids. Comments on this clone: Its antigen is still unknown.

CD45RO-negative, CCR7-positively selected cells formed the naive CD8 fraction, excluding terminally differentiated effector memory CD45RA+ cells. The authors distributed each subset's genomic DNA evenly over several immunoSEQ plates. In the original workflow: ImmunoSEQ supplied junction-only sequences lacking quality scores, so filtering was different. Method: immunoSEQ multiplex PCR; TCRdb's copy keeps in-frame clones and lacks some. V, J and clone size derive from that table, while D and trimming were established from the DNA sequence. Of more than 2 million clones listed, about 95% are singletons.

The sequence derives from a man aged 18 to 29 in good health. The sample was naive CD8+ T cells sorted from blood. The chain couples TRBV5-1 to TRBJ2-1; 7 bases match TRBD1. CDR3 bases: TGCGCCAGCAGCTCCCGGGACAGTTCCTACAATGAGCAGTTCTTC. Encoded protein: CASSSRDSSYNEQFF.